A selection of T cell receptor beta chains follows, all from one sample in a study of T cell responses to AZD1222 COVID-19 vaccine. Assay: immunoSEQ multiplex PCR; the TCRdb copy retains only in-frame clones and omits some. The sample yields about 56,000 clones, about 88% seen once. Sample: peripheral blood, taken 28 days after the second AZD1222 dose. The receptors were sampled from an adult who received the AZD1222 COVID-19 vaccine. Both conserved end residues are part of each CDR3. D genes are given only for firm matches. Size is omitted from some rows. Given values are once, few, many or a class for expanded clones.

J | size | D | V | length | DNA | CDR3
TRBJ1-4 | - | - | TRBV5-1 | 17 | TGCGCCAGCAGCTTGGCCAGTAAGGGATTGACTAATGAAAAACTGTTTTTT | CASSLASKGLTNEKLFF
TRBJ2-3 | - | - | TRBV19 | 18 | TGTGCCAGTAGTATAGTACAGGGAGTTATCGTTGGCACAGATACGCAGTATTTT | CASSIVQGVIVGTDTQYF
TRBJ2-2 | - | TRBD1 | TRBV3-1/TRBV3-2 | 16 | TGTGCCAGCAGCCGGCCGACAGGGTACGACACCGGGGAGCTGTTTTTT | CASSRPTGYDTGELFF
TRBJ2-2 | - | - | TRBV3-1/TRBV3-2 | 16 | TGTGCCAGCAGCGCGAGATGGGGAGGGGGGCCCGGGGAGCTGTTTTTT | CASSARWGGGPGELFF
TRBJ1-2 | few | - | TRBV28 | 12 | TGTGCCAGCAGTTTATTAAGTGTTGGCTACACCTTC | CASSLLSVGYTF
TRBJ2-7 | - | TRBD1 | TRBV20-1 | 14 | TGCAGTGCTAGTGTCGGACAGGGACCCTACGAGCAGTACTTC | CSASVGQGPYEQYF
TRBJ1-2 | - | TRBD1 | TRBV27 | 14 | TGTGCCAGCAAGGGGGCCACAACTAACTATGGCTACACCTTC | CASKGATTNYGYTF
TRBJ1-2 | - | - | TRBV7-9 | 14 | TGTGCCAGCAGCCCCCCCGGGATTGACTATGGCTACACCTTC | CASSPPGIDYGYTF
TRBJ2-3 | - | - | TRBV11-3 | 13 | TGTGCCAGCAGCTTAGATAGGGAGGATACGCAGTATTTT | CASSLDREDTQYF
TRBJ2-2 | - | - | TRBV2 | 15 | TGTGCCAGCAGTAGTGAGGGAAGGAGAACCGGGGAGCTGTTTTTT | CASSSEGRRTGELFF
TRBJ2-3 | - | - | TRBV5-1 | 14 | TGCGCCAGCAGCTTCTCCGGGGCTGGAGATACGCAGTATTTT | CASSFSGAGDTQYF
TRBJ2-6 | - | TRBD1 | TRBV19 | 17 | TGTGCCAGTAGTTCCCGGACAGGGGGCTCCGGGGCCAACGTCCTGACTTTC | CASSSRTGGSGANVLTF
TRBJ2-7 | - | - | TRBV6-5 | 15 | TGTGCCAGCAGTTATCTCGGCAGGGCACCCTACGAGCAGTACTTC | CASSYLGRAPYEQYF
TRBJ2-7 | - | - | TRBV10-2 | 14 | TGCGCCAGCAGTGACGGCCAGCACTCCTACGAGCAGTACTTC | CASSDGQHSYEQYF
TRBJ2-7 | - | TRBD2 | TRBV14 | 14 | TGTGCCAGCAGCCAGGGGACTAGCGGGACGGCGCAGTACTTC | CASSQGTSGTAQYF
TRBJ2-5 | few | TRBD2 | TRBV29-1 | 14 | TGCAGCGGTTCCGGGACTAGCGGGGTAGAGACCCAGTACTTC | CSGSGTSGVETQYF
TRBJ2-3 | - | - | TRBV10-3 | 13 | TGTGCCTCAATAGGGGGGGCGGGAGATACGCAGTATTTT | CASIGGAGDTQYF
TRBJ1-5 | - | - | TRBV10-3 | 12 | TGTGCCATCAGTCAACAGAATCAGCCCCAGCATTTT | CAISQQNQPQHF
TRBJ1-5 | - | TRBD1 | TRBV6-5 | 15 | TGTGCCAGCAAATTCGGGACAGGGGAAGGTCAGCCCCAGCATTTT | CASKFGTGEGQPQHF
TRBJ2-7 | - | TRBD1 | TRBV2 | 13 | TGTGCCAGTATTAGGGACAGGTCCTACGAGCAGTACTTC | CASIRDRSYEQYF
TRBJ2-5 | few | TRBD1 | TRBV18 | 14 | TGTGCCAGCTCACCGGGACAGGGATTAGAGACCCAGTACTTC | CASSPGQGLETQYF
TRBJ1-1 | - | - | TRBV7-9 | 13 | TGTGCCAGCAGCCCCGAGTATAACACTGAAGCTTTCTTT | CASSPEYNTEAFF
TRBJ2-2 | - | - | TRBV6-5 | 15 | TGTGCCAGCATAGCTTCGGACGTTCGGTCCGGGGAGCTGTTTTTT | CASIASDVRSGELFF
TRBJ2-2 | - | TRBD1 | TRBV2 | 14 | TGTGCCAGCAGAGACAGGGTTGAAACCGGGGAGCTGTTTTTT | CASRDRVETGELFF
TRBJ2-7 | - | TRBD2 | TRBV25-1 | 13 | TGTGCCAGCAGACTCGCGGGAGGAGGAGAGCAGTACTTC | CASRLAGGGEQYF
TRBJ2-1 | - | - | TRBV9 | 12 | TGTGCCAGCAGCGTACGGAGGGTAGAGCAGTTCTTC | CASSVRRVEQFF
TRBJ2-7 | - | - | TRBV3-1/TRBV3-2 | 13 | TGTGCCAGCAGCCCCCGGACTCTCTACGAGCAGTACTTC | CASSPRTLYEQYF
TRBJ2-7 | - | TRBD2 | TRBV24-1 | 16 | TGTGCCACCAGTGATTATGCTAGCGGAGGAAGTGGCGAGCAGTACTTC | CATSDYASGGSGEQYF
TRBJ1-3 | once | - | TRBV3-1/TRBV3-2 | 15 | TGTGCCAGCAGAGGACAGCCTTTGGGGGGAAACACCATATATTTT | CASRGQPLGGNTIYF
TRBJ1-3 | - | TRBD1 | TRBV27 | 16 | TGTGCCAGCAGTACAGGGGGCCCTCGCTCTGGAAACACCATATATTTT | CASSTGGPRSGNTIYF
TRBJ2-1 | - | TRBD1 | TRBV5-1 | 15 | TGCGCCAGCAGCTTCTCGGGACAGAAAAACAATGAGCAGTTCTTC | CASSFSGQKNNEQFF
TRBJ2-2 | few | TRBD1 | TRBV5-1 | 16 | TGCGCCAGCAGCCCCCGGGACAGGTTGAACACCGGGGAGCTGTTTTTT | CASSPRDRLNTGELFF
TRBJ2-1 | once | - | TRBV5-4 | 15 | TGTGCCAGCAGCTTCTCCGGGACCTCCTACAATGAGCAGTTCTTC | CASSFSGTSYNEQFF
TRBJ2-5 | - | TRBD1 | TRBV3-1/TRBV3-2 | 17 | TGTGCCAGCAGCCAAAAGTTAGGACAGGCCTCGCAAGAGACCCAGTACTTC | CASSQKLGQASQETQYF
TRBJ1-3 | - | TRBD1 | TRBV7-2 | 15 | TGTGCCAGCAGCTTAGCCGGGACAGCCGGAAACACCATATATTTT | CASSLAGTAGNTIYF
TRBJ2-1 | - | TRBD1 | TRBV28 | 12 | TGTGCCAGCAGACAGGGGCGGAATGAGCAGTTCTTC | CASRQGRNEQFF
TRBJ2-7 | once | - | TRBV3-1/TRBV3-2 | 14 | TGTGCCAGCAGCCGAGAGTCCTCCGACGACGAGCAGTACTTC | CASSRESSDDEQYF
TRBJ1-1 | - | - | TRBV13 | 14 | TGTGCCAGCAGCCCAAGGACAGCGAACACTGAAGCTTTCTTT | CASSPRTANTEAFF
TRBJ2-6 | few | - | TRBV2 | 15 | TGTGCCAGCAGTAAACAGCACTCTGGGGCCAACGTCCTGACTTTC | CASSKQHSGANVLTF
TRBJ2-1 | - | - | TRBV3-1/TRBV3-2 | 16 | TGTGCCAGCAGCCAAACCGGGTCAACCTTACGCAATGAGCAGTTCTTC | CASSQTGSTLRNEQFF
TRBJ1-2 | - | - | TRBV4-2 | 16 | TGTGCCAGCAGCCAAGATCCGGCAGTAGCTAACTATGGCTACACCTTC | CASSQDPAVANYGYTF
TRBJ1-6 | - | - | TRBV5-4 | 13 | TGTGCCAGCAGCTCAGTGACCGGGGAGGCCCTCCACTTT | CASSSVTGEALHF
TRBJ1-5 | - | - | TRBV19 | 16 | TGTGCCAGTAGTGTCCGTAGGGGGGATAGCAATCAGCCCCAGCATTTT | CASSVRRGDSNQPQHF
TRBJ2-1 | - | - | TRBV7-9 | 12 | TGTGCCAGCAGCGCCCGGACAGAGGGTACGTTCTTC | CASSARTEGTFF
TRBJ1-1 | - | - | TRBV7-2 | 14 | TGTGCCAGCGGGCAGGACGGGGTTTACACTGAAGCTTTCTTT | CASGQDGVYTEAFF
TRBJ1-2 | - | - | TRBV5-1 | 12 | TGCGCCAGCAAGAAGGGGGACTATGGCTACACCTTC | CASKKGDYGYTF
TRBJ1-1 | - | - | TRBV29-1 | 13 | TGCAGCGTTAGAGCCCCGGAGAACACTGAAGCTTTCTTT | CSVRAPENTEAFF
TRBJ1-1 | - | - | TRBV2 | 15 | TGTGCCAGCAGTGCTCGTTGGCAGTCGAACACTGAAGCTTTCTTT | CASSARWQSNTEAFF
TRBJ1-5 | - | TRBD1 | TRBV27 | 15 | TGTGCCAGCAGTTTCCTGGACAGGATCAATCAGCCCCAGCATTTT | CASSFLDRINQPQHF
TRBJ1-2 | few | - | TRBV28 | 13 | TGTGCCAGCAGGTGGATGGAGCGCTATGGCTACACCTTC | CASRWMERYGYTF
TRBJ1-2 | - | - | TRBV2 | 11 | TGTGCCAGCAGCCGTCTCTATGGCTACACCTTC | CASSRLYGYTF
TRBJ2-1 | - | - | TRBV4-1 | 16 | TGCGCCAGCAGCCAAGTGGGCAGGAGCTCCTACAATGAGCAGTTCTTC | CASSQVGRSSYNEQFF
TRBJ2-3 | once | - | TRBV7-3 | 18 | TGTGCCAGCAGCTTAAAGGGGATGACAGGAGATTCTCCAGATACGCAGTATTTT | CASSLKGMTGDSPDTQYF
TRBJ1-6 | - | - | TRBV30 | 14 | TGTGCCTGGAGTGACGGGCTTTTGAATTCACCCCTCCACTTT | CAWSDGLLNSPLHF
TRBJ1-2 | once | - | TRBV28 | 14 | TGTGCCAGCAGTTTCTTAGGACGGAACTATGGCTACACCTTC | CASSFLGRNYGYTF